Listed here is a single T cell receptor (beta chain). The target of this receptor is not known. Base qualities are not at hand, and no much larger clone is one base apart. This record belongs to a study of T cell responses to AZD1222 COVID-19 vaccine (dated by TCRdb to about 2021). With respect to the entire study: AZD1222 recipients given second doses at about 4 weeks or at about 12 weeks were pooled, since spike-specific TCR depth and breadth were not found to differ between the two schedules. TCR sequencing covered 230 or so trial participants: approximately 200 given two doses of AZD1222 and approximately 26 given two doses of MenACWY control vaccine. Trial participants were enrolled by age into subgroups of 18-55, 56-69 and 70-plus years, and around 140, 26 and 57 TCR-sequenced participants, respectively, were included in these subgroups. Overall study results and their limits: Most participants were white British and females outnumbered males, and the authors suggested that clonal diversity may have been underestimated. Epitopes outside the regions mutated in the B.1.351 and B.1.1.7 variants were reportedly recognized by nearly half of the unique spike-specific TCRs. After two AZD1222 doses, spike-specific TCR breadth and depth were significantly higher than at day 0 and than in MenACWY recipients. In the small 56-69-year group, the increase in depth fell short of significance, most likely because of low power. Conclusions about previously exposed vaccinees were limited because only five to seven AZD1222 recipients were SARS-CoV-2 seropositive at baseline. The vaccine-associated CD4 TCRs covered the entire spike protein, and the dominant responses fell in regions 160-218 and 743-854. Because no samples from the day 14 peak response were available, repertoires could be characterized only after the peak T cell response.

This specimen's time point label, interpreted: baseline before first vaccination. Vaccinee samples were obtained from the UK trials COV001 and COV002, which included a single-blind randomized controlled phase 2/3 trial of AZD1222 (ChAdOx1 nCoV-19) in healthy adults. For TCRbeta chain sequencing, PBMC samples from trial participants were taken at day 0 and at day 28 after the second dose. The CDR3 regions of human TCRbeta chains were analyzed by immunosequencing. The authors' analysis ran thus. TCRs in the repertoires were compared against a reference library of SARS-CoV-2-specific TCRs that had been generated with the MIRA antigen-specificity platform. Breadth was defined as the fraction of unique TCRs that were SARS-CoV-2-associated, and depth was defined as the fraction of total T cells that were SARS-CoV-2-associated. Using the MIRA data, every spike-specific TCR was mapped to the spike region that the TCR reacted to and assigned to either a CD4 or a CD8 class. Log10-transformed breadth and depth values were compared by one-way ANOVA with Sidak's multiple comparisons tests. TCRdb retrieved this table from immuneACCESS and kept in-frame rearrangements only. Not all clones are present; in checked studies, unresolved V genes account for under half, and no reason is known for the remainder. V, J and clone size were drawn from that table, and D and trimming were deduced from the DNA. This sample is represented by under 150,000 clones; around 92% of them were singletons. 1.1% of the sample belongs to the ten largest clones.

The CDR3, cysteine through phenylalanine, is 13 amino acids long. The DNA shown is the 39-base CDR3, in frame from base 1. The V and J ends are trimmed by 9 bases and 0 bases, leaving 8 bases between them. From a lookup of the germline V gene, CDR1 and CDR2 are MNHEY and SVGAGI. The input for sequencing was peripheral blood, taken on day 0 of AZD1222 vaccination. The source of this sequence is an adult in good health. The V and J genes are TRBV6-5 and TRBJ2-2; TRBD2 is a possible D gene, resting on 6 matching bases. The CDR3 reads CASSGTNTGELFF. The DNA reads TGTGCCAGTAGCGGAACGAACACCGGGGAGCTGTTTTTT.